The source of this TCR beta chain is a study of T-cell reconstitution after alpha-beta-depleted transplantation in children. Preparation of the TCRbeta library used unique molecular identifiers. MiXCR, applied by TCRdb to the PCR reads, yields one record per CDR3 protein. The sample holds approximately 1,000,000 distinct CDR3 sequences, roughly 31% seen once. The germline gives CDR1 DFQATT, CDR2 SNEGSKA (reference sequence). This CDR3 comprises 16 residues. V gave up 1 base and J gave up 0 bases, with 16 bases separating them. A few counts support this clonotype. The TCR sequence derives from a boy under two years old who had a stem cell transplant for SCID, so the T cells may come from the graft donor. The chain is built from TRBV20-1 and TRBJ2-7; D is possibly TRBD2 (7 bases). This specimen was PBMCs, mostly from graft donor cells, taken 360 days after TCRalphabeta/CD19-depleted stem cell transplant. Here the CDR3 DNA reads TGCAGTGCTAGAGGTCGGGGGGCGCCTGCCTCCTACGAGCAGTACTTC. The encoded protein is CSARGRGAPASYEQYF.